The 30 T cell receptor beta chains reported below all come from one sample, sequenced in a study of Ad26.COV2.S vaccination and SARS-CoV-2 variants. The treatment was: around 19 received Ad26.COV2.S at low or high dose, single or two shots; 5 received placebo; per-sample allocation not given. Sampling happened 63 days after the first vaccine or placebo injection. Assay used: immunoSEQ multiplex PCR; TCRdb lists only in-frame clones, some missing. The sample includes about 480,000 clones, around nine tenths of them seen just once. Material: peripheral blood, obtained in a trial of Ad26.COV2.S vaccine versus placebo. All receptors derive from a person between 18 and 65 years old who received the Ad26.COV2.S COVID-19 vaccine or a placebo.

This chain uses TRBV6-5 with TRBJ1-6, with D hard to call. This CDR3 has 13 amino acids. Germline values: CDR1 MNHEY, CDR2 SVGAGI. Trimming cost V 10 bases and J 7 bases, with 14 bases left between them. CDR3 in DNA: TGTGCCACTTCCACGGCCTGGAATTCACCCCTCCACTTT. Translated: CATSTAWNSPLHF.

The chain links TRBV19 to TRBJ2-7, with 7 bases aligning to TRBD1. The J segment lost 3 bases and the V segment lost 5 bases, leaving 7 bases of the junction unmatched. The CDR3 runs to 14 residues. CDR1 and CDR2 (germline): LNHDA, SQIVND (reference sequence). CDR3 sequence reads: CASSQYRGFYEQYF. The CDR3 DNA sequence: TGTGCCAGTAGTCAGTACAGGGGTTTCTACGAGCAGTACTTC.

A note on this clone: One junction end disagrees with the germline gene, perhaps due to a read error. The V call is TRBV27, the J call TRBJ1-1; D not resolved. Germline CDR1 is MNHEY and CDR2 is SMNVEV (reference sequence). This CDR3 contains 19 residues. The CDR3 is CASSLSPIRTRKRIAEAFF. The CDR3 bases are TGTGCCAGCAGTCTATCCCCTATCAGGACGAGAAAACGTATCGCTGAAGCTTTCTTT.

The CDR3 region has the DNA TGTGCCAGCAGCCAACTCTATACCAATGAGCAGTTCTTC. Residues: CASSQLYTNEQFF. The gene calls are TRBV7-9 and TRBJ2-1; no firm D call. V lost 5 bases, J lost 6 bases, and 11 bases lay in between. The germline CDR1 and CDR2 sequences are SEHNR and FQNEAQ (reference sequence). The CDR3 consists of 13 residues. Looking up the rest from reference TRBV7-9 and TRBJ2-1 gives the full variable domain: DTGVSQNPRHKITKRGQNVTFRCDPISEHNRLYWYRQTLGQGPEFLTYFQNEAQLEKSRLLSDRFSAERPKGSFSTLEIQRTEQGDSAMYLCASSQLYTNEQFFGPGTRLTVL.

J is TRBJ1-6 and V is TRBV28; 7 nucleotides match TRBD1. The CDR3 length is 15 residues. V dropped 8 bases and J dropped 10; count of bases not matched to a gene: 14. Germline assignment: CDR1 MDHEN and CDR2 SYDVKM. Written as DNA, the CDR3 is TGTGCCAGCTCGGGGGCAGGGGGAACGGGCTCACCCCTCCACTTT. Translated: CASSGAGGTGSPLHF. The full variable domain, with the rest looked up from reference TRBV28 and TRBJ1-6, is DVKVTQSSRYLVKRTGEKVFLECVQDMDHENMFWYRQDPGLGLRLIYFSYDVKMKEKGDIPEGYSVSREKKERFSLILESASTNQTSMYLCASSGAGGTGSPLHFGNGTRLTVT.

This rearrangement joins TRBV9 to TRBJ2-1; D remains ambiguous. Germline-derived CDR1 and CDR2 are SGDLS and YYNGEE. The CDR3 consists of 13 residues. Trimming shortened V by 1 base and J by 6 bases, and 8 bases separated the two germline ends. In nucleotides, the CDR3 is TGTGCCAGCAGCGTATTTCCGACCAATGAGCAGTTCTTC. Its protein is CASSVFPTNEQFF.

The chain uses TRBV12-3 or TRBV12-4 and TRBJ2-1, with D maybe TRBD2 (5 bases). With 9 bases removed from V and 4 bases from J, the gap between germline ends came to 7 bases. The CDR3 has 11 amino acids. CDR3 sequence: CASEGYNEQFF. CDR3 bases: TGTGCCAGTGAGGGATACAATGAGCAGTTCTTC.

The V and J genes are TRBV12-3 or TRBV12-4 and TRBJ1-2; D ambiguous. V was pared by 3 bases and J by 3 bases, with 8 bases between. This CDR3 region has 13 residues. The CDR3 loop is CASSFVPDYGYTF. The CDR3 nucleotides are TGTGCCAGCAGTTTCGTCCCGGACTATGGCTACACCTTC.

The chain has TRBV3-1 (or the pseudogene TRBV3-2) and TRBJ2-3; D is ambiguous. This CDR3 spans 17 amino acids. Germline V lookup: CDR1 LGHDT, CDR2 YNNKEL (reference sequence). V lost 1 base to trimming and J lost 2 bases, with 16 bases between them. The CDR3 loop reads CASSQGVWLVSTDTQYF. In DNA, the CDR3 is TGTGCCAGCAGCCAAGGGGTATGGCTTGTCTCCACAGATACGCAGTATTTT.

There are many counts of this clone. CDR3 coding DNA: TGTGCCAGCAGCCCGACTGTGGCTAACTATGGCTACACCTTC. Translated, it gives CASSPTVANYGYTF. The chain recombines TRBV6-5 with TRBJ1-2; D gene unclear. Deletions cut 6 bases from V and 0 bases from J, with 11 bases between. Germline lookup yields CDR1 MNHEY and CDR2 SVGAGI. The CDR3 extends over 14 amino acids.

V is TRBV28 and J is TRBJ1-4; unclear D gene. V lost 1 base to trimming and J lost 1 base, with 7 bases between them. CDR1 and CDR2 (germline): MDHEN, SYDVKM. The CDR3 extends over 15 amino acids. CDR3 sequence reads: CASSLFGQTNEKLFF. The CDR3 DNA is TGTGCCAGCAGTTTATTTGGGCAAACTAATGAAAAACTGTTTTTT.

The chain combines TRBV5-1 with TRBJ2-7; D unresolved. Trimming removed 0 bases from V and 3 bases from J, with 10 bases in between. Germline CDR1 SGHRS, CDR2 YFSETQ. The CDR3 has 14 residues. This CDR3 reads CASSLGTNRYEQYF. CDR3 nucleotides: TGCGCCAGCAGCTTGGGGACGAACCGCTACGAGCAGTACTTC.

The chain combines TRBV5-6 with TRBJ1-2; perhaps TRBD1 as D (5 bases). Deletions cut 4 bases from V and 8 bases from J, with 15 bases between. This CDR3 is 13 amino acids long. From germline, CDR1 is SGHDT and CDR2 YYEEEE. The CDR3 DNA reads TGTGCCAGCAGCCTCCGGGGCGGGTACGGCTACACCTTC. Its protein product is CASSLRGGYGYTF.

The CDR3 spells CAWSVGGNQVEYF. The CDR3 bases are TGTGCCTGGAGTGTAGGTGGAAATCAAGTGGAGTATTTT. The chain links TRBV30 to TRBJ2-3; D unclear. Trimming pared 0 bases from V and 13 bases from J, leaving 17 bases between. Germline V gene data show CDR1 as GTSNPN and CDR2 as SVGIG (reference sequence). This CDR3 has 13 residues.

V and J are TRBV28 and TRBJ1-5; D gene unclear. V shed 3 bases and J shed 7 bases, with 10 bases lying between them. Per germline, CDR1 MDHEN and CDR2 SYDVKM. The CDR3 has 13 amino acids. CDR3 nucleotide sequence: TGTGCCAGCAGTTTTGGGGTCAACCAGCCCCAGCATTTT. Its protein is CASSFGVNQPQHF.

This chain uses TRBV28 with TRBJ1-4; TRBD1 agrees at 7 bases. V shed 4 bases and J 4 bases; nucleotides not matched to a gene: 12. Germline CDR1 reads MDHEN; CDR2 reads SYDVKM. The CDR3 consists of 17 residues. CDR3 sequence reads: CASSSGPPGGHNEKLFF. The CDR3 nucleotides are TGTGCCAGCAGTTCGGGACCTCCAGGGGGGCATAATGAAAAACTGTTTTTT. Drawing the rest from reference TRBV28 and TRBJ1-4, the complete variable domain is DVKVTQSSRYLVKRTGEKVFLECVQDMDHENMFWYRQDPGLGLRLIYFSYDVKMKEKGDIPEGYSVSREKKERFSLILESASTNQTSMYLCASSSGPPGGHNEKLFFGSGTQLSVL.

This clone was counted between two and nine times. The CDR3 DNA reads as TGTGCCAGCAGGGTATCCGGGGCGGGCCGGAGTAATGAGCAGTTCTTC. Protein: CASRVSGAGRSNEQFF. The chain is built from TRBV7-9 and TRBJ2-1; D may be TRBD1 or TRBD2 (5 bases each). Trimming left V 6 bases short and J 7 bases short, with 22 bases between. CDR3 size: 16 residues. Germline-derived CDR1 and CDR2 are SEHNR and FQNEAQ (reference sequence).

There are a few counts of this clone. The gene calls are TRBV29-1 and TRBJ2-5; TRBD1 matches at 7 bases. V lost 4 bases and J lost 2; bases outside the gene matches: 7. The CDR3 length is 14 residues. CDR1 is SQVTM and CDR2 is ANQGSEA in the germline V gene. CDR3 sequence reads: CSVGQGRGQETQYF. CDR3 DNA sequence: TGCAGCGTTGGACAGGGAAGAGGTCAAGAGACCCAGTACTTC. Supplemented by reference TRBV29-1 and TRBJ2-5, the full variable domain reads SAVISQKPSRDICQRGTSLTIQCQVDSQVTMMFWYRQQPGQSLTLIATANQGSEATYESGFVIDKFPISRPNLTFSTLTVSNMSPEDSSIYLCSVGQGRGQETQYFGPGTRLLVL.

This chain uses TRBV29-1 with TRBJ2-3; 11 bases map to TRBD2. The germline V gene has CDR1 SQVTM and CDR2 ANQGSEA. The length of the CDR3 is 14 residues. V lost 4 bases, J lost 3 bases, and 3 bases stayed unmatched. CDR3 sequence reads: CSVGSSGRTDTQYF. The CDR3 coding sequence is TGCAGCGTTGGATCTAGCGGGAGGACAGATACGCAGTATTTT.

The chain joins TRBV3-1 (or the pseudogene TRBV3-2) to TRBJ1-2; D ambiguous. The V gene lost 4 bases and the J gene lost 1 base, with 7 bases spanning the gap. Germline loops: CDR1 LGHDT, CDR2 YNNKEL (reference sequence). The CDR3 is 13 amino acids. The CDR3 protein is CASSPDGNYGYTF. The DNA for the CDR3 is TGTGCCAGCAGCCCGGACGGTAACTATGGCTACACCTTC.

The chain employs TRBV11-2 and TRBJ2-5; possibly TRBD1 for D (5 bases). The CDR3 totals 14 residues. In germline, CDR1 is SGHAT, CDR2 FQNNGV. Trimming pared 2 bases from V and 5 bases from J, leaving 12 bases between. In nucleotides, the CDR3 is TGTGCCAGCAGCTTAAACGCAAACAGGGAGACCCAGTACTTC. It yields the protein CASSLNANRETQYF.

The rearrangement joins TRBV5-1 to TRBJ2-5; D might be TRBD2 (8 bases). Trimming removed 5 bases at V and 5 bases at J, with 16 bases between. Germline CDR1 and CDR2: SGHRS and YFSETQ. The CDR3 consists of 14 residues. CDR3 bases: TGCGCCAGCAGTCGGGGGGGACAGCTGGAGACCCAGTACTTC. Protein sequence: CASSRGGQLETQYF.

The chain recombines TRBV15 with TRBJ1-1; no clear D. Germline assignment: CDR1 LNHNV and CDR2 YYDKDF (reference sequence). V lost 3 bases and J 4 bases, leaving 15 bases between the germline ends. The CDR3 loop spans 15 amino acids. CDR3 in DNA: TGTGCCACCAGCAGCTCAATGTCAGCCGTCACTGAAGCTTTCTTT. Translating it yields CATSSSMSAVTEAFF. Filled out from reference TRBV15 and TRBJ1-1, the complete variable domain reads DAMVIQNPRYQVTQFGKPVTLSCSQTLNHNVMYWYQQKSSQAPKLLFHYYDKDFNNEADTPDNFQSRRPNTSFCFLDIRSPGLGDTAMYLCATSSSMSAVTEAFFGQGTRLTVV.

This clone was counted a few times. The rearrangement joins TRBV27 to TRBJ2-3; D is undetermined. CDR3 size: 15 residues. Trimming stripped 0 bases from V and 6 bases from J, with 13 bases between. Germline V gene sequence: CDR1 MNHEY, CDR2 SMNVEV (reference sequence). The CDR3 loop reads CASSLSGSIWDTQYF. The CDR3 DNA follows: TGTGCCAGCAGTTTATCGGGCTCGATTTGGGATACGCAGTATTTT.

Details on this clone: Other DNA sequences of this sample code for an identical CDR3. This chain links TRBV4-3 with TRBJ1-1, with D uncertain. Trimming left V 3 bases short and J 1 base short, with 6 bases between. The CDR3 spans 13 residues. The germline V gene has CDR1 LGHNA and CDR2 YSLEER. CDR3 sequence: CASSQDGNTEAFF. The CDR3, as DNA: TGCGCCAGCAGCCAGGATGGGAACACTGAAGCTTTCTTT.

The rearrangement uses TRBV4-2 and TRBJ1-2; D remains ambiguous. CDR3 length: 15 residues. The V gene lost 1 base and the J gene lost 4 bases, with 13 bases spanning the gap. CDR1 is LGHNA and CDR2 is YNFKEQ in the germline V gene. The CDR3 DNA reads as TGTGCCAGCAGCCAAGGTACAGCCACCATCTATGGCTACACCTTC. Translated: CASSQGTATIYGYTF.

This chain connects TRBV3-1 (or the pseudogene TRBV3-2) to TRBJ2-1, with 9 bases fitting TRBD1. CDR3 length: 18 residues. CDR1 is LGHDT and CDR2 is YNNKEL in the germline V gene (reference sequence). Germline trimming cut 2 bases from V and 8 bases from J; bases unmatched to any gene: 16. The CDR3 here is CASSQRRAGTGSSDEQFF. The CDR3 DNA is TGTGCCAGCAGCCAAAGGAGGGCCGGGACAGGGTCTTCCGATGAGCAGTTCTTC.

The rearrangement joins TRBV13 to TRBJ2-7; TRBD1 or TRBD2 may be the D gene (5 bases each). CDR3 length equals 15 residues. Germline V gene lookup returns CDR1 PRHDT and CDR2 FYEKMQ (reference sequence). With 2 bases removed from V and 2 bases from J, the gap between germline ends came to 13 bases. CDR3 in DNA: TGTGCCAGCAGCTTATACGGGACCGCGACCTACGAGCAGTACTTC. It is translated as CASSLYGTATYEQYF.

This clone was observed a few times. The CDR3, as DNA: TGTGCCAGCAGCAAACACGAGAATTCGATTTTC. Protein: CASSKHENSIF. This chain uses TRBV21-1 with TRBJ1-2. TRBV21-1 counts as a pseudogene. The CDR3 is 11 amino acids.

This sequence joins TRBV4-3 and TRBJ2-3; D not resolved. Trimming took off 0 bases at V and 1 base at J, with 5 bases between the two ends. CDR1 is LGHNA and CDR2 is YSLEER in the germline V gene. This CDR3 region has 14 residues. CDR3 amino acids: CASSQERGTDTQYF. The CDR3 DNA is TGCGCCAGCAGCCAAGAAAGGGGCACAGATACGCAGTATTTT.